A selection of T cell receptor beta chains follows, all from one sample in a study of technical replicates of blood from a few donors. Sequenced by immunoSEQ multiplex PCR; TCRdb stores in-frame clones only, minus some. The repertoire holds fewer than 80,000 clones, with 65% to 90% as singletons. The sample consisted of PBMCs. The receptors derive from a human donor in good health. Some clones in this sample may be carry-over from other donors' samples. CDR3s include the opening cysteine and the closing phenylalanine or tryptophan. Fields, in order: clone size, CDR3 length, J gene, V gene, D gene, CDR3 protein, CDR3 DNA. The D gene is left open where the match is weak. The size entry is marked missing in some rows and otherwise reads once, few, many or a size class.

.	12	TRBJ2-7	TRBV7-2	.	CASSLSAYEQYF	TGTGCCAGCAGCTTGTCAGCCTACGAGCAGTACTTC
.	15	TRBJ2-1	TRBV7-3	TRBD2	CASSVSGRGYNEQFF	TGTGCCAGCAGCGTTAGCGGGAGGGGATACAATGAGCAGTTCTTC
.	17	TRBJ2-2	TRBV27	.	CASSLGSLAEGVGELFF	TGTGCCAGCAGTTTGGGAAGTTTGGCAGAGGGGGTCGGGGAGCTGTTTTTT
.	16	TRBJ2-1	TRBV7-2	.	CASSANRGSSYNEQFF	TGTGCCAGCAGCGCAAACCGGGGGAGCTCCTACAATGAGCAGTTCTTC
.	15	TRBJ2-6	TRBV6-1	TRBD1	CASRGQGTGANVLTF	TGTGCCAGCAGAGGACAGGGGACTGGGGCCAACGTCCTGACTTTC
once	15	TRBJ2-2	TRBV2	.	CASRMGGADTGELFF	TGTGCCAGCAGGATGGGGGGAGCGGACACCGGGGAGCTGTTTTTT
.	15	TRBJ2-5	TRBV6-1	TRBD2	CASSEAISGEQTQYF	TGTGCCAGCAGTGAAGCTATTAGCGGGGAACAGACCCAGTACTTC
medium-sized	16	TRBJ1-5	TRBV5-4	.	CASSLGGGGSNQPQHF	TGTGCCAGCAGCTTGGGGGGAGGTGGTAGCAATCAGCCCCAGCATTTT
.	16	TRBJ2-1	TRBV7-9	.	CASSLFGVGLYNEQFF	TGTGCCAGCAGCTTATTCGGGGTGGGCCTCTACAATGAGCAGTTCTTC
.	14	TRBJ2-7	TRBV4-1	.	CASSQWAGSYEQYF	TGCGCCAGCAGCCAATGGGCAGGTTCCTACGAGCAGTACTTC
.	17	TRBJ2-2	TRBV7-9	TRBD1	CASRRNPGTVDTGELFF	TGTGCCAGCAGAAGAAACCCCGGGACAGTGGACACCGGGGAGCTGTTTTTT
.	19	TRBJ2-1	TRBV4-3	TRBD1	CASSQGVKWRDRRSDEQFF	TGCGCCAGCAGCCAAGGGGTCAAATGGCGGGACAGGAGAAGCGATGAGCAGTTCTTC
.	16	TRBJ2-1	TRBV5-6	.	CASSRKVATTYNEQFF	TGTGCCAGCAGCCGGAAAGTAGCGACAACCTACAATGAGCAGTTCTTC
.	15	TRBJ2-2	TRBV5-4	TRBD1	CASSPTGADTGELFF	TGTGCCAGCAGCCCTACAGGGGCGGACACCGGGGAGCTGTTTTTT
.	14	TRBJ1-3	TRBV9	.	CASSVGGLGNTIYF	TGTGCCAGCAGCGTAGGGGGCCTAGGAAACACCATATATTTT
.	14	TRBJ2-1	TRBV7-9	TRBD2	CASHDASGYNEQFF	TGTGCCAGCCACGACGCTAGCGGTTACAATGAGCAGTTCTTC
.	12	TRBJ2-1	TRBV6-5	.	CASSYLGGEQFF	TGTGCCAGCAGTTACTTGGGGGGAGAGCAGTTCTTC
.	12	TRBJ2-5	TRBV10-3	.	CAISNSEETQYF	TGTGCCATCAGCAACAGTGAAGAGACCCAGTACTTC
.	17	TRBJ1-5	TRBV19	.	CASSIGRGSDRSQPQHF	TGTGCCAGTAGTATAGGTCGGGGGTCCGACCGTTCCCAGCCCCAGCATTTT
.	13	TRBJ2-5	TRBV25-1	.	CASSEGAVETQYF	TGTGCCAGCAGTGAGGGGGCGGTAGAGACCCAGTACTTC
.	17	TRBJ2-1	TRBV5-1	TRBD2	CASSVGTSGRRLDEQFF	TGCGCCAGCAGCGTAGGGACTAGCGGGAGAAGGTTAGATGAGCAGTTCTTC
once	17	TRBJ2-2	TRBV5-4	TRBD2	CASSAGLAGANTGELFF	TGTGCCAGCAGCGCGGGACTAGCGGGAGCGAACACCGGGGAGCTGTTTTTT
.	14	TRBJ2-1	TRBV5-1	TRBD2	CASSLELADNEQFF	TGCGCCAGCAGCTTGGAACTAGCGGACAATGAGCAGTTCTTC
.	14	TRBJ1-2	TRBV9	.	CASSVGSSNYGYTF	TGTGCCAGCAGCGTAGGCAGTTCTAACTATGGCTACACCTTC
once	16	TRBJ2-5	TRBV7-2	TRBD1	CASSLLQGAGDETQYF	TGTGCCAGCAGCCTCCTACAGGGGGCCGGAGATGAGACCCAGTACTTC
.	16	TRBJ1-2	TRBV5-4	TRBD1	CASSLPGQGGNYGYTF	TGTGCCAGCAGCCTGCCGGGACAGGGGGGCAACTATGGCTACACCTTC
.	15	TRBJ2-1	TRBV7-7	.	CASSFRASSNNEQFF	TGTGCCAGCAGCTTTAGGGCTAGCTCAAACAATGAGCAGTTCTTC
.	13	TRBJ2-7	TRBV9	.	CASSAQKSYEQYF	TGTGCCAGCAGCGCCCAGAAATCATACGAGCAGTACTTC
.	14	TRBJ1-1	TRBV6-5	TRBD1	CASSPRGMNTEAFF	TGTGCCAGCAGTCCCAGGGGGATGAACACTGAAGCTTTCTTT
.	13	TRBJ2-5	TRBV6-5	.	CASSYDSQETQYF	TGTGCCAGCAGTTACGACAGCCAAGAGACCCAGTACTTC
few	17	TRBJ1-1	TRBV21-1	.	CASSTWGQGARWTEAFF	.
.	16	TRBJ1-2	TRBV28	.	CASSLSTVKANYGYTF	TGTGCCAGCAGTTTATCGACAGTCAAAGCTAACTATGGCTACACCTTC
.	15	TRBJ1-2	TRBV27	.	CASSFAGSTYGGYTF	TGTGCCAGCAGTTTCGCGGGGTCAACTTATGGTGGCTACACCTTC
.	14	TRBJ2-7	TRBV19	.	CASSRPGDTYEQYF	TGTGCCAGTAGTCGGCCAGGGGACACCTACGAGCAGTACTTC
once	14	TRBJ2-1	TRBV5-1	.	CASSSGGAPVEQFF	TGCGCCAGCAGCTCAGGCGGGGCTCCCGTTGAGCAGTTCTTC
.	12	TRBJ2-7	TRBV19	.	CASTWQRIAPYF	TGTGCCAGTACCTGGCAGCGAATTGCTCCGTACTTC
few	12	TRBJ1-2	TRBV10-3	TRBD1	CAISEDRVGYTF	TGTGCCATCAGTGAGGACAGGGTTGGCTACACCTTC
once	19	TRBJ2-5	TRBV30	TRBD2	CAWSVSFPGTSGGRETQYF	TGTGCCTGGAGTGTTTCATTCCCCGGGACTAGCGGGGGTAGAGAGACCCAGTACTTC
.	14	TRBJ2-1	TRBV4-1	.	CASSQRDFQNEQFF	TGCGCCAGCAGCCAACGGGACTTCCAGAATGAGCAGTTCTTC
once	15	TRBJ2-1	TRBV6-6	TRBD2	CASSSIAGGPGEQFF	TGTGCCAGCAGTTCCATAGCGGGAGGGCCGGGTGAGCAGTTCTTC
.	15	TRBJ2-7	TRBV23-1	TRBD1	CASSQSWDRVNEQYF	TGCGCCAGCAGTCAATCGTGGGACAGGGTGAACGAGCAGTACTTC